This T cell receptor (beta chain) was obtained from a study of response to subunit inactivated influenza vaccine. Broader study findings: It was the authors' suggestion that each seasonal influenza vaccination recruits few new T cells.

TCRdb re-analysed the RT-PCR reads in MiXCR, keeping a single row per CDR3 protein. Of about half a million distinct CDR3 sequences in the sample, 6.5% to 8% are singletons; the top ten hold 10% to 15%. Germline V gives CDR1 SGHTA, CDR2 FQGNSA. The V and J ends lost 5 bases and 6 bases respectively, with 4 bases between them. The CDR3 has 11 residues. This clonotype was found many times. What it binds is not known. This chain connects TRBV7-2 to TRBJ2-2; no clear D. Sequenced here: PBMCs from blood, sampled roughly 24 months after vaccination. This clonotype was obtained from a man in his fifties or sixties who received an inactivated influenza vaccine. Here the CDR3 reads CASSPAGELFF. CDR3 DNA sequence: TGTGCCAGCAGCCCAGCCGGGGAGCTGTTTTTT. The full variable domain, its missing parts supplied by reference TRBV7-2 and TRBJ2-2, is GAGVSQSPSNKVTEKGKDVELRCDPISGHTALYWYRQSLGQGLEFLIYFQGNSAPDKSGLPSDRFSAERTGGSVSTLTIQRTQQEDSAVYLCASSPAGELFFGEGSRLTVL.